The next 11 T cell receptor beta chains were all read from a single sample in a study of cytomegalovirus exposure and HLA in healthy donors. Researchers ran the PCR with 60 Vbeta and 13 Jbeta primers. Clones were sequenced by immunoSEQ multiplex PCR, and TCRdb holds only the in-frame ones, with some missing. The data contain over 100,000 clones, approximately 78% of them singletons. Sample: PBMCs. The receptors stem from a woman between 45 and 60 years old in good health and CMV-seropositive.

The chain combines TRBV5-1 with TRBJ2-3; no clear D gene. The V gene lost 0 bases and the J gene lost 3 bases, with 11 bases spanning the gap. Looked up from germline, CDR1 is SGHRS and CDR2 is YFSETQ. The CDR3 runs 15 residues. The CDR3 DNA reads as TGCGCCAGCAGCTTGGAGCCCTCAAATACAGATACGCAGTATTTT. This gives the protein CASSLEPSNTDTQYF.

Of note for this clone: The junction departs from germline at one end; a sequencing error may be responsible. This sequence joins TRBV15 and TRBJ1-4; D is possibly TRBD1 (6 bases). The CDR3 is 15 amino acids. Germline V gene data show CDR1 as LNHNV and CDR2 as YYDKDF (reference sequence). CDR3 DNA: TGTGCCACCAGCGGAGAGACAGGTACTAATGAAAAACTGTTTTTT. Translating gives CATSGETGTNEKLFF.

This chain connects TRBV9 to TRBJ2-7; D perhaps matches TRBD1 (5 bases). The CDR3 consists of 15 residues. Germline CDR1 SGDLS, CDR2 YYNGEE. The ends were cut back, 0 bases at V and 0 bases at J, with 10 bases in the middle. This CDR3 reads CASSVGSGISYEQYF. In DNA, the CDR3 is TGTGCCAGCAGCGTAGGCTCAGGGATCTCCTACGAGCAGTACTTC.

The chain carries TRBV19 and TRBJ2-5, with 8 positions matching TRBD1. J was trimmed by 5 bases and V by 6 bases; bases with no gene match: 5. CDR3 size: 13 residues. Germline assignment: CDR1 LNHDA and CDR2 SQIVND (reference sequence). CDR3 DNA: TGTGCCAGTAGCAGGGACAGGTTGGAGACCCAGTACTTC. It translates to CASSRDRLETQYF.

The CDR3 sequence is CASIRSSGSDLPSYEQYF. For the CDR3, the DNA is TGTGCCAGCATTAGGTCTAGCGGGAGCGACCTACCCTCCTACGAGCAGTACTTC. The chain is built from TRBV2 and TRBJ2-7; 10 positions agree with TRBD2. This CDR3 comprises 18 residues. Looked up from germline, CDR1 is SNHLY and CDR2 is FYNNEI. The V segment lost 7 bases and the J segment 0 bases; nucleotides outside the gene matches: 15.

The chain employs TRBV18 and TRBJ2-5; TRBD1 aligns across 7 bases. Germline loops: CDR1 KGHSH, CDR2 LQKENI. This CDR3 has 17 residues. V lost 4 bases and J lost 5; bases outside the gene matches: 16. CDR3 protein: CASSQRPLQATGETQYF. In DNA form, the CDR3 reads TGTGCCAGCTCACAACGACCCCTACAGGCGACAGGGGAGACCCAGTACTTC.

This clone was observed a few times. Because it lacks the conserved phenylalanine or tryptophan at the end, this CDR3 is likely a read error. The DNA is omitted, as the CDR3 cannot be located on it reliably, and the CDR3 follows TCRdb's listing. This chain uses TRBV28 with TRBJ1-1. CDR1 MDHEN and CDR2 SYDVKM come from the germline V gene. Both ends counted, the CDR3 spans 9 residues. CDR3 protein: CASSLYRLL.

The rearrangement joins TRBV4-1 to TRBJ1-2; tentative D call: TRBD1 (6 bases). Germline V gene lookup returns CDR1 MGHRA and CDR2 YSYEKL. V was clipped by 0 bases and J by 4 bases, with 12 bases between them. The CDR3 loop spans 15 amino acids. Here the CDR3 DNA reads TGCGCCAGCAGCCAAGAGAAGGGGGAAGGCTATGGCTACACCTTC. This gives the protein CASSQEKGEGYGYTF.

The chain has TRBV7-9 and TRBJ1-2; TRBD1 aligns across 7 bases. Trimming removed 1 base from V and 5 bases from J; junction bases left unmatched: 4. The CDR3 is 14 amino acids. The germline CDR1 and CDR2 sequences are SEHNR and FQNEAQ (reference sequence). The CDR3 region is CASSLGQGTYGYTF. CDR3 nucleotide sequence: TGTGCCAGCAGCTTAGGACAGGGAACTTATGGCTACACCTTC.

The CDR3 protein is CASSFMGGADTQYF. The DNA of the CDR3 is TGTGCCAGCAGCTTTATGGGGGGAGCAGATACGCAGTATTTT. The chain joins TRBV5-6 to TRBJ2-3, with D perhaps matching TRBD2 (6 bases). Germline V gene lookup returns CDR1 SGHDT and CDR2 YYEEEE. The CDR3 covers 14 residues. Trimming removed 2 bases from V and 4 bases from J, with 11 bases in between.

In DNA, the CDR3 is TGTGCCTGGAGTCAGACTTCCTACGAGCAGTACTTC. It codes for CAWSQTSYEQYF. The rearrangement joins TRBV30 to TRBJ2-7; D ambiguous. CDR1 and CDR2 (germline): GTSNPN, SVGIG (reference sequence). V shed 2 bases and J shed 1 base, with 6 bases lying between them. This CDR3 is built from 12 residues.